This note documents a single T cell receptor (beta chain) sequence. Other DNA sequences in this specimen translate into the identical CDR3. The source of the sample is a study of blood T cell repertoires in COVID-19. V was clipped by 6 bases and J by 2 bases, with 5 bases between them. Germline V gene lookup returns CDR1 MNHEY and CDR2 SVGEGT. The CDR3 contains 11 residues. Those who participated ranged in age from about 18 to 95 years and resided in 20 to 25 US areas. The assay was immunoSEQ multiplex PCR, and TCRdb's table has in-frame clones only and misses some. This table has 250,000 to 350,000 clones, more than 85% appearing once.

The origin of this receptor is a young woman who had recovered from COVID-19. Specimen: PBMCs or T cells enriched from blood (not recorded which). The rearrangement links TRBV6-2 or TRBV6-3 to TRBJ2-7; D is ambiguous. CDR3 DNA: TGTGCCAGCAGCTCCACCTACGAGCAGTACTTC. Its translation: CASSSTYEQYF.